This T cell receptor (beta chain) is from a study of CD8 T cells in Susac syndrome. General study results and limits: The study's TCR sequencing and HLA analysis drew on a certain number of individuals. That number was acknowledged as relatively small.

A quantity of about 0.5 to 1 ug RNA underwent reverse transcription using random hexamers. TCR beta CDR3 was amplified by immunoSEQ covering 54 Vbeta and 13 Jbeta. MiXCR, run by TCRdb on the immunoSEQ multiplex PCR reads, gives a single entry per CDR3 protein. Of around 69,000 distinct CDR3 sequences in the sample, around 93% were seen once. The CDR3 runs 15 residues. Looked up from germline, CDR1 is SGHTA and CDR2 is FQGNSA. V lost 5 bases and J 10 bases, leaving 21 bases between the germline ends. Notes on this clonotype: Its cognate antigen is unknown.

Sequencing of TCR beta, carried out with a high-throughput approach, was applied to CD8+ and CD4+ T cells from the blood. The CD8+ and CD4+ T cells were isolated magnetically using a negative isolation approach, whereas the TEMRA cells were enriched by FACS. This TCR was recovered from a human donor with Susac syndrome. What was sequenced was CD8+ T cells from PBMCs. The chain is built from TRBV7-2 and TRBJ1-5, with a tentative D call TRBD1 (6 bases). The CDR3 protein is CASSPQQGPIGPQHF. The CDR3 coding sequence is TGTGCCAGCAGCCCCCAACAGGGCCCCATCGGTCCCCAGCATTTT.